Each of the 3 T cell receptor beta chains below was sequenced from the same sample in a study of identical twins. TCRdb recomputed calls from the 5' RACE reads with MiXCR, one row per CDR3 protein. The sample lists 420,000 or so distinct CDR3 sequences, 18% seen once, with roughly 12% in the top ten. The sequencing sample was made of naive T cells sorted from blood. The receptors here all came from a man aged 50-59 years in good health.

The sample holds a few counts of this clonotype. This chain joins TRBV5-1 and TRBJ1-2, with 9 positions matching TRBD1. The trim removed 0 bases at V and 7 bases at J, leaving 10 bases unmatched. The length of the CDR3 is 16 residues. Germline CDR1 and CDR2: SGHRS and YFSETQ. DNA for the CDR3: TGCGCCAGCAGCTTGGCCGGGACAGGGATCGATGGTGGCTACACCTTC. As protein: CASSLAGTGIDGGYTF.

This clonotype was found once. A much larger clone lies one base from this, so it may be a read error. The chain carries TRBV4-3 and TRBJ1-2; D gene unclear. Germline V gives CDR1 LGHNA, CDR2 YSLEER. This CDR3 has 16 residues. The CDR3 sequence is CASSPGGGDVRYGYPF. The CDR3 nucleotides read TGCGCCAGCAGCCCCGGAGGCGGCGATGTAAGATATGGCTACCCCTTC.

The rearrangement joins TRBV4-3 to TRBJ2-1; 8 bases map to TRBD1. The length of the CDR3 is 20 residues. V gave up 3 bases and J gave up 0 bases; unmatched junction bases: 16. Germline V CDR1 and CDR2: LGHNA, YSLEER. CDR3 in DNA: TGCGCCAGCAGCCAGGACAGGGTGCTGTCTCCATCGCTCTCCTACAATGAGCAGTTCTTC. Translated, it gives CASSQDRVLSPSLSYNEQFF.